The 3 T cell receptor beta chains below come from one sample, sequenced in a study of T cells in Graves' hyperthyroidism and ophthalmopathy. Amplified TCR beta CDR3 regions derived from RNA transcripts. A set of HTBI primers served as the primers for a first-round RT-PCR of the TCR CDR3. TCRdb redid the calling of the multiplex PCR reads with MiXCR, one entry per CDR3 protein. This sample has around 350,000 distinct CDR3 sequences, with around 15% found just once. Sequencing was performed on blood. The receptors were sampled from a woman in her sixties or seventies with Graves' ophthalmopathy.

The rearrangement links TRBV10-2 to TRBJ2-7, with D perhaps TRBD1 (5 bases). CDR1 WSHSY and CDR2 SAAADI come from the germline V gene. The germline V and J ends were trimmed by 6 bases and 0 bases, with 9 bases remaining between them. This CDR3 spans 13 amino acids. CDR3 DNA sequence: TGCGCCAGCAGAGGGGTCTACTCCTACGAGCAGTACTTC. Translation: CASRGVYSYEQYF.

This clonotype was counted ten times or more. The rearrangement joins TRBV28 to TRBJ2-5; 10 bases agree with TRBD1. There are 16 residues in the CDR3. The germline gives CDR1 MDHEN, CDR2 SYDVKM. V shed 6 bases, J shed 5 bases, and the junction held 12 bases outside the gene matches. The CDR3 loop is CASSPPGQGVGETQYF. CDR3 sequence (DNA): TGTGCCAGCAGCCCTCCCGGACAGGGGGTAGGGGAGACCCAGTACTTC. Full variable domain (rest looked up from reference TRBV28 and TRBJ2-5): DVKVTQSSRYLVKRTGEKVFLECVQDMDHENMFWYRQDPGLGLRLIYFSYDVKMKEKGDIPEGYSVSREKKERFSLILESASTNQTSMYLCASSPPGQGVGETQYFGPGTRLLVL.

The chain carries TRBV28 and TRBJ1-2; D not certain. CDR1 and CDR2 (germline): MDHEN, SYDVKM. The V end lost 5 bases, the J end lost 5 bases, and 12 bases lay between the germline ends. The CDR3 runs 13 residues. The CDR3 is CASSMAEKYGYTF. CDR3 in DNA: TGTGCCAGCAGTATGGCAGAAAAATATGGCTACACCTTC.